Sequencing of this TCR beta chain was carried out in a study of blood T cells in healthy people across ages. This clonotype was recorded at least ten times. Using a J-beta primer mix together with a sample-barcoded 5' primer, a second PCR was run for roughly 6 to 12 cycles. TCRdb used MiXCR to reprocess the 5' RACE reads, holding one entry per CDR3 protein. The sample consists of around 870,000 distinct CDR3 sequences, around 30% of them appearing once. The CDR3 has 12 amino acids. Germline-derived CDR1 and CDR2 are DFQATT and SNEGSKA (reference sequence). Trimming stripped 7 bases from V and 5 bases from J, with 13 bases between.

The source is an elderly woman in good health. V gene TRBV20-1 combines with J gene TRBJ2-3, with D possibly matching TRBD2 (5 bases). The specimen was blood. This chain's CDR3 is CSVAWRVDTQYF. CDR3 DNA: TGCAGTGTTGCTTGGCGGGTAGATACGCAGTATTTT.